These 25 T cell receptor beta chains share one sample of origin, sequenced in a study of cytomegalovirus exposure and HLA in healthy donors. The study ran its PCR with 60 Vbeta and 13 Jbeta primers. TCRdb's table, derived via immunoSEQ multiplex PCR, lists solely in-frame clones and lacks some. Its listing shows some 70,000 clones. Sequenced input: PBMCs. The receptor source for this set is a female donor in good health and CMV-seropositive.

V is TRBV7-6 and J is TRBJ2-7; unclear D gene. The CDR3 runs to 17 residues. Germline CDR1 reads SGHVS; CDR2 reads FNYEAQ. Trimming removed 5 bases from V and 0 bases from J, with 20 bases in between. CDR3 nucleotides: TGTGCCAGCAGCCCTAATTCCGGTTTACTAAGCTCCTACGAGCAGTACTTC. Translation gives CASSPNSGLLSSYEQYF.

The rearrangement links TRBV30 to TRBJ2-2; no definite D call. Between the trimmed V and J ends, which lost 2 bases and 8 bases, there was a span of 18 bases. The CDR3 runs 15 residues. Germline CDR1 reads GTSNPN; CDR2 reads SVGIG (reference sequence). In DNA, the CDR3 is TGTGCCTGGAGTAGCGAGAACCCCACCCCAGGGGAGCTGTTTTTT. This gives the protein CAWSSENPTPGELFF.

The V and J genes are TRBV5-1 and TRBJ2-7; 10 bases fit TRBD1. This CDR3 has 14 residues. In germline, CDR1 is SGHRS, CDR2 YFSETQ. V shed 4 bases, J shed 4 bases, and the junction held 5 bases outside the gene matches. CDR3 region: CASSGGQGGYEQYF. In nucleotides, the CDR3 is TGCGCCAGCAGCGGCGGACAGGGGGGTTACGAGCAGTACTTC.

CDR3 DNA: TGTGCCAGCAGCTTAGGGTCACAGAGGGTGTTTTTT. Amino acid sequence: CASSLGSQRVFF. The rearrangement links TRBV11-2 to TRBJ1-4, with D hard to call. Trimming shortened V by 1 base and J by 15 bases, and 12 bases separated the two germline ends. CDR1 and CDR2 (germline): SGHAT, FQNNGV. This CDR3 has 12 amino acids.

CDR3 in amino acids: CASTPSGLSLNEQFF. In DNA form, the CDR3 reads TGTGCCAGCACCCCCTCGGGACTTAGTCTCAATGAGCAGTTCTTC. This chain links TRBV6-6 with TRBJ2-1; D is possibly TRBD2 (6 bases). The germline V gene has CDR1 MNHNY and CDR2 SVGAGI (reference sequence). Trimming shortened V by 7 bases and J by 6 bases, and 19 bases separated the two germline ends. The CDR3 extends over 15 amino acids.

This sequence joins TRBV28 and TRBJ1-4, with D possibly matching TRBD1 (6 bases). CDR1 is MDHEN, CDR2 SYDVKM, per germline. This CDR3 has 16 amino acids. Trimming removed 4 bases at V and 8 bases at J, with 20 bases between. The CDR3 nucleotides are TGTGCCAGCAGTTCCCCCCAGGGGTTGGGTATCGAAAAACTGTTTTTT. This sequence encodes CASSSPQGLGIEKLFF.

This sequence joins TRBV5-4 and TRBJ2-3, with 7 bases fitting TRBD2. After removal of 4 bases from V and 4 bases from J, the junction contained 9 bases not matched to a gene. This CDR3 is 15 amino acids long. CDR1 is SGHNT, CDR2 YYREEE, per germline (reference sequence). The CDR3 sequence: CASSGVSRGADTQYF. The DNA for the CDR3 is TGTGCCAGCAGCGGGGTCTCCCGGGGGGCAGATACGCAGTATTTT.

The chain uses TRBV29-1 and TRBJ1-1; tentative D call: TRBD1 (6 bases). Germline V lookup: CDR1 SQVTM, CDR2 ANQGSEA. The CDR3 spans 13 residues. Trimming left V 1 base short and J 7 bases short, with 13 bases between. The CDR3 here is CSVEVQADSEAFF. CDR3 in DNA: TGCAGCGTTGAAGTTCAGGCGGACAGTGAAGCTTTCTTT.

The chain recombines TRBV7-2 with TRBJ2-1, with 14 positions matching TRBD2. The length of the CDR3 is 15 residues. CDR1 is SGHTA, CDR2 FQGNSA, per germline. Trimming at V came to 4 bases and at J to 9 bases, leaving 5 bases not matched to a gene. The CDR3 DNA sequence: TGTGCCAGCAGCTCGACTAGCGGGGGGGCAGGTGAGCAGTTCTTC. Protein sequence: CASSSTSGGAGEQFF.

The J gene is TRBJ2-5, the V gene TRBV5-1; TRBD2 agrees at 12 bases. V was clipped by 0 bases and J by 0 bases; unmatched bases: 6. The germline gives CDR1 SGHRS, CDR2 YFSETQ. This CDR3 spans 18 amino acids. CDR3 sequence: CASSLGLAGDTNQETQYF. The DNA of the CDR3 is TGCGCCAGCAGCTTGGGACTAGCGGGAGACACCAACCAAGAGACCCAGTACTTC. Full variable domain (rest looked up from reference TRBV5-1 and TRBJ2-5): KAGVTQTPRYLIKTRGQQVTLSCSPISGHRSVSWYQQTPGQGLQFLFEYFSETQRNKGNFPGRFSGRQFSNSRSEMNVSTLELGDSALYLCASSLGLAGDTNQETQYFGPGTRLLVL.

This chain joins TRBV13 and TRBJ1-2; D might be TRBD1 (6 bases). Germline-derived CDR1 and CDR2 are PRHDT and FYEKMQ (reference sequence). This CDR3 is 14 amino acids long. V lost 5 bases to trimming and J lost 5 bases, with 15 bases between them. The CDR3 region is CASSQTGLLYGYTF. In DNA, the CDR3 is TGTGCCAGCAGCCAGACAGGCCTTCTTTATGGCTACACCTTC.

In terms of frequency, this clone is medium-sized. The V gene is TRBV6-5, the J gene TRBJ1-1; tentative D call: TRBD1 (6 bases). The CDR3 consists of 13 residues. V was cut by 8 bases and J by 11 bases, with 21 bases left in between. Germline values: CDR1 MNHEY, CDR2 SVGAGI. CDR3 in DNA: TGTGCCAGCTCGCAGGGGACCCCTTTCAAGGCTTTCTTT. Residues: CASSQGTPFKAFF.

Written as DNA, the CDR3 is TGTGCCAGTAACTCGGGACAGGGGGCGATCGAGCAGTACTTC. Its protein is CASNSGQGAIEQYF. This rearrangement joins TRBV19 to TRBJ2-7, with 12 bases lining up with TRBD1. There are 14 residues in the CDR3. The V segment lost 7 bases and the J segment 6 bases; nucleotides outside the gene matches: 7. CDR1 is LNHDA, CDR2 SQIVND, per germline (reference sequence).

The chain combines TRBV7-2 with TRBJ2-5; perhaps TRBD2 as D (6 bases). Germline loops: CDR1 SGHTA, CDR2 FQGNSA. The V and J ends lost 2 bases and 4 bases respectively, with 8 bases between them. The CDR3 is 13 amino acids. The CDR3 is CASSLMEGETQYF. The DNA of the CDR3 is TGTGCCAGCAGCTTAATGGAGGGAGAGACCCAGTACTTC.

The genes are TRBV30 and TRBJ1-2; unclear D gene. This CDR3 is 14 amino acids long. Germline V gene lookup returns CDR1 GTSNPN and CDR2 SVGIG (reference sequence). The V end was cut by 3 bases, the J end by 3 bases, with 14 bases between. CDR3: CAWRPVAGDYGYTF. CDR3 in DNA: TGTGCCTGGAGGCCCGTAGCCGGGGACTATGGCTACACCTTC. Filled out from reference TRBV30 and TRBJ1-2, the complete variable domain reads SQTIHQWPATLVQPVGSPLSLECTVEGTSNPNLYWYRQAAGRGLQLLFYSVGIGQISSEVPQNLSASRPQDRQFILSSKKLLLSDSGFYLCAWRPVAGDYGYTFGSGTRLTVV.

This chain connects TRBV10-2 to TRBJ1-5, with D possibly TRBD1 on 6 matching bases. The CDR3 is made up of 13 amino acids. Trimming stripped 5 bases from V and 6 bases from J, with 11 bases between. Germline CDR1 WSHSY, CDR2 SAAADI. The CDR3 bases are TGCGCCAGCAGTACAGGGCTTGGTCAGCCCCAGCATTTT. It is translated as CASSTGLGQPQHF.

The chain couples TRBV5-1 to TRBJ2-1, with TRBD2 matching over 10 bases. CDR1 SGHRS and CDR2 YFSETQ come from the germline V gene. V shed 4 bases and J 3 bases; nucleotides not matched to a gene: 4. The CDR3 sequence is 15 residues long. The CDR3 here is CASSPGTSVYNEQFF. In DNA form, the CDR3 reads TGCGCCAGCAGCCCTGGGACTAGCGTCTACAATGAGCAGTTCTTC. The entire variable domain, with the rest obtained from reference TRBV5-1 and TRBJ2-1, is as follows: KAGVTQTPRYLIKTRGQQVTLSCSPISGHRSVSWYQQTPGQGLQFLFEYFSETQRNKGNFPGRFSGRQFSNSRSEMNVSTLELGDSALYLCASSPGTSVYNEQFFGPGTRLTVL.

The V and J genes are TRBV7-9 and TRBJ2-7; D might be TRBD1 (6 bases). From germline, CDR1 is SEHNR and CDR2 FQNEAQ (reference sequence). The CDR3 length is 13 residues. The germline V and J ends were trimmed by 3 bases and 6 bases, with 12 bases remaining between them. The CDR3 coding sequence is TGTGCCAGCAGCTTGGGCACCAGGGGCGAGCAGTACTTC. Residues: CASSLGTRGEQYF. The whole variable domain, filled in from reference TRBV7-9 and TRBJ2-7, reads DTGVSQNPRHKITKRGQNVTFRCDPISEHNRLYWYRQTLGQGPEFLTYFQNEAQLEKSRLLSDRFSAERPKGSFSTLEIQRTEQGDSAMYLCASSLGTRGEQYFGPGTRLTVT.

V gene TRBV5-1 combines with J gene TRBJ1-1, with D unclear. CDR3 size: 13 residues. Deletions cut 0 bases from V and 5 bases from J, with 8 bases between. Germline V gives CDR1 SGHRS, CDR2 YFSETQ. The CDR3 loop reads CASSLGTVTEAFF. CDR3 in DNA: TGCGCCAGCAGCTTGGGTACAGTAACTGAAGCTTTCTTT. The full variable domain, with the rest looked up from reference TRBV5-1 and TRBJ1-1, is KAGVTQTPRYLIKTRGQQVTLSCSPISGHRSVSWYQQTPGQGLQFLFEYFSETQRNKGNFPGRFSGRQFSNSRSEMNVSTLELGDSALYLCASSLGTVTEAFFGQGTRLTVV.

Concerning this clone: The sample holds other DNA sequences that translate to the same CDR3. The rearrangement uses TRBV19 and TRBJ2-5, with unresolved D. The CDR3 consists of 13 residues. From germline, CDR1 is LNHDA and CDR2 SQIVND (reference sequence). The ends were cut back, 8 bases at V and 0 bases at J, with 10 bases in the middle. The CDR3 DNA reads TGTGCCAGTTCTACAGATTACCAAGAGACCCAGTACTTC. It yields the protein CASSTDYQETQYF.

The CDR3 DNA is TGTGCCAGCAACCGGACAGGGGCATACAATGAGCAGTTCTTC. It translates to CASNRTGAYNEQFF. The chain couples TRBV9 to TRBJ2-1, with TRBD1 matching over 9 bases. The CDR3 has 14 amino acids. CDR1 is SGDLS and CDR2 is YYNGEE in the germline V gene. V gave up 6 bases and J gave up 4 bases; unmatched junction bases: 5.

The chain's CDR3 is CASSDTGIAEAFF. The CDR3 DNA reads TGTGCCAGCAGCGACACAGGGATTGCTGAAGCTTTCTTT. The chain employs TRBV28 and TRBJ1-1; tentative D call: TRBD1 (6 bases). The CDR3 is 13 amino acids. Germline CDR1 reads MDHEN; CDR2 reads SYDVKM. V was shortened by 6 bases and J by 6 bases, with 14 bases between the two germline ends.

The CDR3, as DNA: TGCGCCAGCAGCCCGGGACAGCTCTATGGCTACACCTTC. It specifies CASSPGQLYGYTF. The gene calls are TRBV5-1 and TRBJ1-2; 7 bases line up with TRBD1. J lost 4 bases, V lost 4 bases, and 4 bases had no gene match. This CDR3 spans 13 amino acids. Looked up from germline, CDR1 is SGHRS and CDR2 is YFSETQ.

The chain carries TRBV13 and TRBJ1-1, with D possibly matching TRBD1 (6 bases). The CDR3 covers 16 residues. V gave up 0 bases and J gave up 1 base, with 12 bases separating them. Germline CDR1 and CDR2: PRHDT and FYEKMQ (reference sequence). The CDR3 nucleotides read TGTGCCAGCAGCTTAGGGTTGGGGGCGGCGAACACTGAAGCTTTCTTT. Residues: CASSLGLGAANTEAFF.

V and J are TRBV4-2 and TRBJ2-1; D possibly corresponds to TRBD1 (5 bases). The CDR3 covers 13 residues. Germline CDR1 is LGHNA and CDR2 is YNFKEQ. The germline V and J ends were trimmed by 0 bases and 8 bases, with 8 bases remaining between them. Here the CDR3 reads CASSQDQGDEQFF. The CDR3 nucleotides read TGTGCCAGCAGCCAAGATCAGGGTGATGAGCAGTTCTTC.